These T cell receptor beta chains were read from a single sample in a study of OX40 agonist ivuxolimab in advanced cancers. Repertoires were generated with immunoSEQ multiplex PCR, while TCRdb's copy carries only in-frame clones and drops some. The sample carries just under 85,000 clones, roughly 80% recorded once. The sample here was CD4+ or CD8+ T cells sorted from blood, taken in a trial of the OX40 agonist ivuxolimab. All receptors derive from an adult with an advanced solid tumor such as melanoma, head and neck, liver or kidney cancer. Each CDR3 is given with its conserved first and last residue. Fields, in order: V gene, CDR3 protein.

TRBV25-1	CASSATSGSVQYF
TRBV9	CASSSYSGNTIYF
TRBV19	CASSGGIMNTEAFF
TRBV11-3	CASSPEGGRKITEAFF
TRBV5-1	CASSRTQGRGDSPLHF
TRBV7-3	CASSRDRGYEQYF
TRBV19	CATRPWDEKLFF
TRBV19	CASRRQDSYEQYF
TRBV11-2	CASSLGTSGRNEQFF
TRBV14	CASSSFRGADTQYF
TRBV7-9	CASSSGGGADKETQYF
TRBV2	CASTLGDNSYEQYF
TRBV5-1	CASSLERGGQDTQYF
TRBV14	CASSQGASPLSGANVLTF
TRBV27	CASSLGRNQPQHF
TRBV9	CASSVAPQGPDRGNTIYF
TRBV7-2	CASSVTGGGAFF
TRBV5-6	CASSFTGGHGYTF
TRBV7-6	CASSDRGRLNTEAFF
TRBV25-1	CASRTDGTNTEAFF
TRBV2	CASNRGGTQYF
TRBV7-2	CASSLVAQANYGYTF
TRBV2	CASSLGTAGNTIYF
TRBV25-1	CASSVSGGYTEAFF
TRBV28	CASSPSDEKLFF
TRBV11-2	CASSPWGGASTDTQYF
TRBV5-1	CASSLVLGANEQFF
TRBV9	CASASNTEAFF
TRBV14	CASSQDWREVGQETQYF
TRBV19	CASSNIMNTEAFF
TRBV6-6	CASRPPGSYNEQFF
TRBV9	CASSEGSGRTGELFF